A selection of T cell receptor beta chains follows, all from one sample in a study of early T cells in non-severe SARS-CoV-2 infection. MiXCR, run by TCRdb on the 5' RACE reads, gives a single entry per CDR3 protein. This table has 80,000 to 95,000 distinct CDR3 sequences, around 17% appearing once. This specimen was whole blood, taken at baseline. Receptors were obtained from an adult who was a healthcare worker with PCR-confirmed SARS-CoV-2 infection or an uninfected control (not recorded which). The CDR3 runs from the conserved cysteine through the conserved F or W. D genes are given only for firm matches. Size values are once, few and many counts, or a class for expanded clones, and some rows have none.

length,J,D,size,V,DNA,CDR3
14,TRBJ1-5,NA,NA,TRBV6-2/TRBV6-3,TGTGCCAGCAGTTCCCGACAGGCGAATCAGCCCCAGCATTTT,CASSSRQANQPQHF
17,TRBJ2-3,NA,NA,TRBV2,TGTGCCAGCAGTGAAGCGCGGAAGGGGCGGGCCACAGATACGCAGTATTTT,CASSEARKGRATDTQYF
14,TRBJ2-7,TRBD1,NA,TRBV11-2,TGTGCCAGCAGTCCGGACAGGCAGTCCTACGAGCAGTACTTC,CASSPDRQSYEQYF
16,TRBJ2-7,TRBD2,few,TRBV3-1,TGTGCCAGCAGCCAAGAATTTCTCACTAGCGGCTACGAGCAGTACTTC,CASSQEFLTSGYEQYF
16,TRBJ2-3,TRBD2,few,TRBV18,TGTGCCAGCTCACCGACGGCTAGCGGGAGTTTGGATACGCAGTATTTT,CASSPTASGSLDTQYF
12,TRBJ2-3,NA,NA,TRBV5-1,TGCGCCAGCGGACCCCGTTCGGATACGCAGTATTTT,CASGPRSDTQYF
14,TRBJ2-7,NA,NA,TRBV7-6,TGTGCCAGCAGCTTAGTGGACTGGGGCTACGAGCAGTACTTC,CASSLVDWGYEQYF
14,TRBJ2-7,NA,NA,TRBV7-9,TGTGCCAGCAGCTTAGTAAGGAGGGGGGACGAGCAGTACTTC,CASSLVRRGDEQYF
11,TRBJ1-2,NA,few,TRBV12-3/TRBV12-4,TGTGCCAGCAGTTTACACTATGGCTACACCTTC,CASSLHYGYTF
13,TRBJ1-3,NA,few,TRBV3-1,TGTGCCAGCAGCCAAGATGATCGGACCACCATATATTTT,CASSQDDRTTIYF
13,TRBJ2-5,NA,few,TRBV3-1,TGTGCCAGCAGCCAAGATCTTGGGGTGGCCCAGTACTTC,CASSQDLGVAQYF
15,TRBJ1-2,NA,NA,TRBV6-1,TGTGCCAGCAGCCAAGAGGTCGACTACAACTATGGCTACACCTTC,CASSQEVDYNYGYTF
16,TRBJ2-1,NA,NA,TRBV5-1,TGCGCCAGCAGCTCCCTCCGGGACTCACGGTACAATGAGCAGTTCTTC,CASSSLRDSRYNEQFF
12,TRBJ1-2,NA,few,TRBV11-2,TGTGCCAGCAGCCCGGAGAACTATGGCTACACCTTC,CASSPENYGYTF
16,TRBJ2-1,TRBD2,many,TRBV28,TGTGCCAGCAGTCCAACTAGGACTAGCTTCTCCAATGAGCAGTTCTTC,CASSPTRTSFSNEQFF
14,TRBJ2-1,NA,NA,TRBV6-1,TGTGCCAGCTCCGGAAGGTCTGATTACAATGAGCAGTTCTTC,CASSGRSDYNEQFF
16,TRBJ2-7,TRBD1,NA,TRBV5-8,TGTGCCAGCAGCCCCCGGGACAGGACCTTTAATTACGAGCAGTACTTC,CASSPRDRTFNYEQYF
15,TRBJ1-5,NA,few,TRBV6-6,TGTGCCAGCAGAACGGGTCAGTCTTCCAATCAGCCCCAGCATTTT,CASRTGQSSNQPQHF
14,TRBJ2-1,NA,few,TRBV28,TGTGCCAGCAGTTCCCCGACACCCTTTCATGAGCAGTTCTTC,CASSSPTPFHEQFF
17,TRBJ2-3,NA,NA,TRBV6-5,TGTGCCAGCAGACCCCGGGACTCATCCTATGGCACAGATACGCAGTATTTT,CASRPRDSSYGTDTQYF
13,TRBJ2-7,NA,once,TRBV28,TGTGTCAGCAGTTTATTCACCTCCTACGAGCAGTACTTC,CVSSLFTSYEQYF
16,TRBJ2-1,TRBD2,NA,TRBV28,TGTGCCAGCAGTCACCTAGCGGGAGGAGCCTACAATGAGCAGTTCTTC,CASSHLAGGAYNEQFF
14,TRBJ2-7,TRBD2,NA,TRBV20-1,TGCAGTGCTAACGGACTAGCGGTTACCTACGAGCAGTACTTC,CSANGLAVTYEQYF
12,TRBJ2-5,NA,NA,TRBV7-8,TGTGCCAGCAGCTTAGTGGTGGAGACCCAGTACTTC,CASSLVVETQYF
16,TRBJ2-3,TRBD2,NA,TRBV7-2,TGTGCCAGCAGCCCAGAATCAGCGGGGCCGCTCGATACGCAGTATTTT,CASSPESAGPLDTQYF
15,TRBJ2-7,NA,NA,TRBV5-1,TGCGCCAGCAGCTTTTGGGCAGGGGAGACCTACGAGCAGTACTTC,CASSFWAGETYEQYF
16,TRBJ2-2,TRBD2,NA,TRBV19,TGTGCCAGTATGGTCCTAGCGGGCCAGAACACCGGGGAGCTGTTTTTT,CASMVLAGQNTGELFF
16,TRBJ2-7,TRBD2,many,TRBV7-9,TGTGCCAGCAGCCACAGAAGCGGGATTGGGCCCAGCGAGCAGTACTTC,CASSHRSGIGPSEQYF
11,TRBJ2-7,NA,many,TRBV25-1,TGTGCCAGCAGTTACTTCTACGAGCAGTACTTC,CASSYFYEQYF
16,TRBJ2-5,NA,NA,TRBV9,TGTGCCAGCAGCGTAGGTGCGTCACTAGGCGAAGAGACCCAGTACTTC,CASSVGASLGEETQYF
17,TRBJ1-1,TRBD1,many,TRBV20-1,TGCAGTGCTAGATCCCCGGGACAGGGAAAGGGGAACACTGAAGCTTTCTTT,CSARSPGQGKGNTEAFF
14,TRBJ1-1,NA,NA,TRBV7-2,TGTGCCAGCAGCTCGGCAGGGCCGGGGACTGAAGCTTTCTTT,CASSSAGPGTEAFF
13,TRBJ2-1,NA,NA,TRBV9,TGTGCCAGCAGCGTCCGAGCTGCCGATGAGCAGTTCTTC,CASSVRAADEQFF
14,TRBJ2-5,TRBD2,NA,TRBV28,TGTGCCAGCAGTCGTCTAGCGGTAGGAGAGACCCAGTACTTC,CASSRLAVGETQYF
17,TRBJ2-1,TRBD1,NA,TRBV28,TGTGCCAGCAGTCCCGCCCCCAGGGGGAATTCCTACAATGAGCAGTTCTTC,CASSPAPRGNSYNEQFF
13,TRBJ1-5,NA,many,TRBV12-3/TRBV12-4,TGTGCCAGCAGTTTAAGAGATATCCAGCCCCAGCATTTT,CASSLRDIQPQHF
13,TRBJ1-6,NA,few,TRBV15,TGTGCCACCAGCAGAGATAACCACGGGCTCCTCCACTTT,CATSRDNHGLLHF
11,TRBJ2-1,NA,NA,TRBV20-1,TGCAGTGCTTCGACGGGGTCTGAGCAGTTCTTC,CSASTGSEQFF
16,TRBJ2-3,NA,NA,TRBV12-3/TRBV12-4,TGTGCCAGCAGGGAAGCGGGCAGAAAATTTACAGATACGCAGTATTTT,CASREAGRKFTDTQYF
13,TRBJ2-3,NA,few,TRBV28,TGTGCCAGCAGGCCTGTGGCCTCAGATACGCAGTATTTT,CASRPVASDTQYF
14,TRBJ1-2,NA,many,TRBV12-3/TRBV12-4,TGTGCCAGCAGTTTAGCGGACAGCTTTAATGGCTACACCTTC,CASSLADSFNGYTF
16,TRBJ1-6,TRBD1,NA,TRBV7-9,TGTGCCAGCAGCCCCGCCCTCAGGGGGCCGAATTCACCCCTCCACTTT,CASSPALRGPNSPLHF
12,TRBJ2-2,TRBD1,NA,TRBV24-1,TGTGCCACCAGGGACAGGGCCGGGGAGCTGTTTTTT,CATRDRAGELFF
15,TRBJ2-1,TRBD2,few,TRBV7-9,TGTGCCAGCAGCTTAGAAGGACTAGCGGTTAATGAGCAGTTCTTC,CASSLEGLAVNEQFF
16,TRBJ2-6,NA,few,TRBV5-1,TGCGCCAGTGAACCGGACGGGTCCTGGAGGGCCAACGTCCTGACTTTC,CASEPDGSWRANVLTF
12,TRBJ2-7,NA,NA,TRBV15,TGTGCCACCAGCAGAGAAGGGCCCGAGCAGTACTTC,CATSREGPEQYF
13,TRBJ2-7,NA,NA,TRBV20-1,TGCAGTGCTAGTTCCGGGATAGGGTACGAGCAGTACTTC,CSASSGIGYEQYF
15,TRBJ2-1,TRBD2,many,TRBV6-4,TGTGCCAGCAGTGAAATAGCGGGCTCCTACAATGAGCAGTTCTTC,CASSEIAGSYNEQFF
16,TRBJ1-4,NA,NA,TRBV27,TGTGCCAGCAGTATAACACGTGGAGCAACTAATGAAAAACTGTTTTTT,CASSITRGATNEKLFF
14,TRBJ2-1,TRBD1,many,TRBV7-8,TGTGCCAGCAGGCCCCGGACAGGCTGGAATGAGCAGTTCTTC,CASRPRTGWNEQFF
16,TRBJ2-5,NA,few,TRBV4-2,TGTGCCAGCAGCCAAGGAGTGCGCCCTGGTCGGGAGACCCAGTACTTC,CASSQGVRPGRETQYF